The 7 T cell receptor beta chains below all came from one sample that was sequenced in a study of blood T cell repertoires in COVID-19 (dated by TCRdb to about 2020). The library was generated by the immunoSEQ multiplex PCR assay. This is the immuneACCESS table as TCRdb keeps it, with only in-frame sequences that have V and J called. A part of the clones is gone; compared with another copy, unresolved V genes explain less than half, and the rest is unexplained. The sample table records hundreds of thousands of clones; around four fifths of these occur just once. The ten most abundant clones make up around 25% of the sample. The specimen was peripheral blood. The receptors were sampled from a man aged 35-49 years with acute or convalescent COVID-19.

The rearrangement uses TRBV25-1 and TRBJ1-1; D is perhaps TRBD1 (6 bases). Trimming stripped 4 bases from V and 3 bases from J, with 15 bases between. The CDR3 extends over 15 amino acids. Germline V gene lookup returns CDR1 MGHDK and CDR2 SYGVNS. CDR3 coding DNA: TGTGCCAGCAGTGGCCTAGGGGGGGCTGACACTGAAGCTTTCTTT. It is translated as CASSGLGGADTEAFF.

DNA of the CDR3: TGTGCCAGTAGTAGGGCGGCCGGGACTAGCCACTACGAGCAGTACTTC. This translates into CASSRAAGTSHYEQYF. V is TRBV19 and J is TRBJ2-7, with 9 positions matching TRBD2. The ends lost 4 bases at V and 3 bases at J; junction bases unmatched: 10. Germline CDR1 LNHDA, CDR2 SQIVND (reference sequence). The CDR3 consists of 16 residues.

This clone was picked up a small number of times. This chain connects TRBV5-1 to TRBJ2-7; 8 nucleotides line up with TRBD2. There are 15 residues in the CDR3. Germline assignment: CDR1 SGHRS and CDR2 YFSETQ. The J segment lost 4 bases and the V segment lost 0 bases, leaving 6 bases of the junction unmatched. The CDR3: CASSLEAGVGYEQYF. The CDR3 coding sequence is TGCGCCAGCAGCTTGGAAGCGGGAGTAGGATACGAGCAGTACTTC. The full variable domain, its missing parts supplied by reference TRBV5-1 and TRBJ2-7, is KAGVTQTPRYLIKTRGQQVTLSCSPISGHRSVSWYQQTPGQGLQFLFEYFSETQRNKGNFPGRFSGRQFSNSRSEMNVSTLELGDSALYLCASSLEAGVGYEQYFGPGTRLTVT.

The CDR3 sequence: CASSSTPGTEIINEQFF. The CDR3 DNA reads TGTGCCAGCAGCTCAACTCCCGGGACAGAAATCATCAATGAGCAGTTCTTC. The V call is TRBV11-2, the J call TRBJ2-1; 7 nucleotides match TRBD1. The CDR3 spans 17 residues. Per the germline V gene, CDR1 is SGHAT and CDR2 is FQNNGV. Trimming took 4 bases from V and 6 from J; bases not matched to a gene: 15.

The chain is built from TRBV6-2 or TRBV6-3 and TRBJ1-4, with a tentative D call TRBD1 (5 bases). The germline gives CDR1 MNHEY, CDR2 SVGEGT. V shed 5 bases and J shed 5 bases, with 9 bases lying between them. The CDR3 loop spans 13 amino acids. The chain's CDR3 is CASSPGGNEKLFF. DNA for the CDR3: TGTGCCAGCAGTCCGGGGGGGAATGAAAAACTGTTTTTT.

This clone was seen a single time. This chain joins TRBV28 and TRBJ1-2; maybe TRBD1 (5 bases). Trimming removed 2 bases at V and 2 bases at J, with 6 bases between. Germline-derived CDR1 and CDR2 are MDHEN and SYDVKM. CDR3 size: 13 residues. CDR3 in amino acids: CASSLPGNYGYTF. The DNA for the CDR3 is TGTGCCAGCAGTTTACCAGGGAACTATGGCTACACCTTC.

V gene TRBV12-3 or TRBV12-4 combines with J gene TRBJ2-1, with 7 bases matching TRBD2. This CDR3 spans 12 amino acids. J lost 12 bases, V lost 5 bases, and 7 bases had no gene match. CDR3 nucleotide sequence: TGTGCCAGCAGTCGGGACTACCAGGGGCAGTTCTTC. Translated, it gives CASSRDYQGQFF.